What follows describes a single T cell receptor beta chain. These data belong to a study of OX40 agonist ivuxolimab in advanced cancers. TCRdb's copy holds only in-frame clones and misses some; the assay was immunoSEQ multiplex PCR. The sample includes 70,000 or so clones, over 60% seen only once; the top ten take approximately 2.3%. The length of the CDR3 is 13 residues. Germline CDR1 and CDR2: SGHTA and FQGNSA. The V end lost 4 bases, the J end lost 0 bases, and 7 bases lay between the germline ends. The sequencing used CD4+ or CD8+ T cells sorted from blood, collected in a trial of the OX40 agonist ivuxolimab. This chain joins TRBV7-2 and TRBJ2-7, with TRBD1 as a possible D gene (5 bases). The sequence was collected from an adult with an advanced solid tumor such as melanoma, head and neck, liver or kidney cancer. CDR3 nucleotides: TGTGCCAGCAGCTCAGGGAACTCCTACGAGCAGTACTTC. It yields the protein CASSSGNSYEQYF. Variable domain in full (rest from reference TRBV7-2 and TRBJ2-7): GAGVSQSPSNKVTEKGKDVELRCDPISGHTALYWYRQSLGQGLEFLIYFQGNSAPDKSGLPSDRFSAERTGGSVSTLTIQRTQQEDSAVYLCASSSGNSYEQYFGPGTRLTVT.